The 31 T cell receptor beta chains reported below all come from one sample, sequenced in a study of blood T cell repertoires in COVID-19. Assay: immunoSEQ multiplex PCR; the TCRdb copy retains only in-frame clones and omits some. The sample yields under 200,000 clones, about 90% seen once. The sequenced sample consisted of PBMCs or T cells enriched from blood (not recorded which). The receptors were sampled from a woman aged 50 to 60 who had recovered from COVID-19.

This chain uses TRBV14 with TRBJ2-3; 11 bases match TRBD2. Germline trimming cut 3 bases from V and 4 bases from J; bases unmatched to any gene: 6. Looked up from germline, CDR1 is SGHDN and CDR2 is FVKESK. The CDR3 runs 16 residues. The CDR3 DNA reads TGTGCCAGCAGCCATCCCCCTAGCGGGGGGTCAGATACGCAGTATTTT. This gives the protein CASSHPPSGGSDTQYF.

This clone was seen only a few times. The chain employs TRBV20-1 and TRBJ1-6; D is uncertain. CDR3 length: 14 amino acids. Trimming pared 3 bases from V and 8 bases from J, leaving 14 bases between. Germline V gene data show CDR1 as DFQATT and CDR2 as SNEGSKA (reference sequence). CDR3 nucleotide sequence: TGCAGTGCTAGTGGGCTCTTCGGGGATTCACCCCTCCACTTT. It encodes CSASGLFGDSPLHF.

The chain joins TRBV12-3 or TRBV12-4 to TRBJ1-1; 11 positions agree with TRBD1. This CDR3 is built from 13 residues. V dropped 6 bases and J dropped 5; count of bases not matched to a gene: 2. The chain's CDR3 is CASRGQGGTEAFF. The CDR3 coding sequence is TGTGCCAGCAGGGGACAGGGGGGAACTGAAGCTTTCTTT.

This sequence joins TRBV5-4 and TRBJ1-2; D might be TRBD1 (6 bases). The V end was cut by 2 bases, the J end by 6 bases, with 17 bases between. Germline CDR1 is SGHNT and CDR2 is YYREEE (reference sequence). The length of the CDR3 is 15 residues. For the CDR3, the DNA is TGTGCCAGCAGCTTAGCAAACAGGGTTTCAAATGGCTACACCTTC. Protein sequence: CASSLANRVSNGYTF.

This chain connects TRBV19 to TRBJ1-4; D unresolved. Germline V gene lookup returns CDR1 LNHDA and CDR2 SQIVND (reference sequence). The CDR3 covers 16 residues. Trimming took 3 bases from V and 4 from J, leaving 15 bases between them. CDR3 DNA: TGTGCCAGTAGTATTCGGACGGGGATCATTAATGAAAAACTGTTTTTT. Its protein product is CASSIRTGIINEKLFF.

This chain connects TRBV2 to TRBJ1-1; D call uncertain. The CDR3 is made up of 11 amino acids. V dropped 3 bases and J dropped 10 bases, with 9 bases sitting between them. Per germline, CDR1 SNHLY and CDR2 FYNNEI. The CDR3 is CASSEEDGAFF. CDR3 nucleotides: TGTGCCAGCAGTGAGGAGGACGGAGCTTTCTTT.

The V and J genes are TRBV2 and TRBJ1-2, with TRBD1 matching over 7 bases. The J segment lost 3 bases and the V segment lost 6 bases, leaving 7 bases of the junction unmatched. The CDR3 has 14 amino acids. Germline V gives CDR1 SNHLY, CDR2 FYNNEI. The CDR3 sequence: CASRGTANHYGYTF. CDR3 DNA: TGTGCCAGCAGGGGGACAGCTAACCACTATGGCTACACCTTC.

The chain joins TRBV19 to TRBJ2-7; possible D gene TRBD2, 5 bases. Trimming shortened V by 4 bases and J by 2 bases, and 12 bases separated the two germline ends. CDR3 length equals 14 residues. CDR1 is LNHDA, CDR2 SQIVND, per germline (reference sequence). The CDR3 region is CASSNSGSTYEQYF. The CDR3 DNA is TGTGCCAGTAGTAATTCGGGGAGTACCTACGAGCAGTACTTC. Full variable domain (missing parts from reference TRBV19 and TRBJ2-7): DGGITQSPKYLFRKEGQNVTLSCEQNLNHDAMYWYRQDPGQGLRLIYYSQIVNDFQKGDIAEGYSVSREKKESFPLTVTSAQKNPTAFYLCASSNSGSTYEQYFGPGTRLTVT.

The chain links TRBV30 to TRBJ1-4; the D gene is possibly TRBD1 (6 bases). Germline V gene lookup returns CDR1 GTSNPN and CDR2 SVGIG (reference sequence). Between the trimmed V and J ends, which lost 6 bases and 8 bases, there was a span of 19 bases. There are 14 residues in the CDR3. The CDR3 DNA follows: TGTGCCTGTCCCGCGAGGGCAGGGGCAGAAAAACTGTTTTTT. The encoded protein is CACPARAGAEKLFF.

V is TRBV27 and J is TRBJ1-6, with 10 bases matching TRBD1. Germline-derived CDR1 and CDR2 are MNHEY and SMNVEV (reference sequence). After removal of 7 bases from V and 7 bases from J, the junction contained 4 bases not matched to a gene. CDR3 size: 14 residues. The DNA of the CDR3 is TGTGCCAGCACCCGGGACAGGGGAAATTCACCCCTCCACTTT. It yields the protein CASTRDRGNSPLHF.

The chain has TRBV6-5 and TRBJ2-6; D call uncertain. Trimming stripped 8 bases from V and 2 bases from J, with 10 bases between. Germline V gene data show CDR1 as MNHEY and CDR2 as SVGAGI. This CDR3 has 14 residues. For the CDR3, the DNA is TGTGCCAGCTCGGTGGTCCCTGGGGCCAACGTCCTGACTTTC. Its protein product is CASSVVPGANVLTF.

V usage is TRBV9 and J usage is TRBJ2-3, with TRBD2 matching over 8 bases. From germline, CDR1 is SGDLS and CDR2 YYNGEE. V shed 3 bases, J shed 7 bases, and the junction held 10 bases outside the gene matches. The CDR3 runs 15 residues. CDR3 bases: TGTGCCAGCAGCGAAAAGCGGGAGAGTGGGTATACGCAGTATTTT. The encoded protein is CASSEKRESGYTQYF.

This rearrangement joins TRBV29-1 to TRBJ2-1; 8 nucleotides line up with TRBD2. Per the germline V gene, CDR1 is SQVTM and CDR2 is ANQGSEA. V gave up 8 bases and J gave up 7 bases; unmatched junction bases: 10. The CDR3 runs 13 residues. CDR3 coding DNA: TGCAGCTCTCACACTAGCGGTTGGAATGAGCAGTTCTTC. Translating it yields CSSHTSGWNEQFF.

The rearrangement uses TRBV3-1 (or the pseudogene TRBV3-2) and TRBJ2-3, with 12 bases lining up with TRBD2. The CDR3 sequence is 13 residues long. The J segment lost 9 bases and the V segment lost 4 bases, leaving 2 bases of the junction unmatched. From germline, CDR1 is LGHDT and CDR2 YNNKEL (reference sequence). The DNA of the CDR3 is TGTGCCAGCAGCCGGACTAGCGGGATCACGCAGTATTTT. Protein: CASSRTSGITQYF.

This clone was found once. This chain uses TRBV4-1 with TRBJ1-5; a weak D match, TRBD1 (6 bases). The germline V and J ends were trimmed by 4 bases and 2 bases, with 12 bases remaining between them. CDR1 is MGHRA, CDR2 YSYEKL, per germline. The CDR3 spans 15 residues. CDR3 protein: CASSLNGGGNQPQHF. CDR3 nucleotides: TGCGCCAGCAGCCTGAATGGGGGCGGCAATCAGCCCCAGCATTTT.

V usage is TRBV5-1 and J usage is TRBJ1-5; 7 bases align to TRBD1. In germline, CDR1 is SGHRS, CDR2 YFSETQ. The CDR3 runs to 13 residues. V gave up 0 bases and J gave up 8 bases; unmatched junction bases: 2. CDR3 region: CASSLGTGEPQHF. CDR3 sequence (DNA): TGCGCCAGCAGCTTGGGGACAGGCGAGCCCCAGCATTTT.

The V call is TRBV14, the J call TRBJ2-1; 12 nucleotides match TRBD2. The ends lost 5 bases at V and 0 bases at J; junction bases unmatched: 5. Germline CDR1 SGHDN, CDR2 FVKESK. The CDR3 covers 17 residues. The CDR3 loop is CASSALAGGRSYNEQFF. The DNA for the CDR3 is TGTGCCAGCAGCGCTCTAGCGGGAGGGCGCTCCTACAATGAGCAGTTCTTC.

The gene calls are TRBV2 and TRBJ2-1; a possible D gene is TRBD2 (5 bases). The CDR3 extends over 15 amino acids. Deletions cut 2 bases from V and 1 base from J, with 9 bases between. Germline CDR1 reads SNHLY; CDR2 reads FYNNEI. The CDR3 here is CASSERGLSYNEQFF. DNA for the CDR3: TGTGCCAGCAGTGAACGGGGTCTTTCCTACAATGAGCAGTTCTTC.

This clone was seen a few times. The rearrangement links TRBV29-1 to TRBJ1-1, with D maybe TRBD1 (5 bases). In germline, CDR1 is SQVTM, CDR2 ANQGSEA. This CDR3 has 11 amino acids. The V and J ends lost 6 bases and 5 bases respectively, with 10 bases between them. The CDR3 region is CSVEKGTEAFF. CDR3 nucleotide sequence: TGCAGCGTCGAGAAGGGGACTGAAGCTTTCTTT.

The V gene is TRBV24-1, the J gene TRBJ2-7; 8 nucleotides line up with TRBD1. V gave up 3 bases and J gave up 2 bases; unmatched junction bases: 5. The length of the CDR3 is 15 residues. CDR1 and CDR2 from the germline V gene are KGHDR and SFDVKD. Here the CDR3 reads CATSDTQGAAYEQYF. The CDR3 DNA reads TGTGCCACCAGTGATACCCAGGGGGCAGCCTACGAGCAGTACTTC.

This chain links TRBV19 with TRBJ1-2, with D perhaps TRBD1 (5 bases). The length of the CDR3 is 14 residues. In germline, CDR1 is LNHDA, CDR2 SQIVND (reference sequence). Trimming shortened V by 3 bases and J by 4 bases, and 12 bases separated the two germline ends. CDR3 loop: CASSIPGMGYGYTF. CDR3 bases: TGTGCCAGTAGTATTCCAGGGATGGGCTATGGCTACACCTTC.

The chain has TRBV27 and TRBJ2-1, with 12 nucleotides matching TRBD1. V shed 6 bases and J 6 bases; nucleotides not matched to a gene: 6. The CDR3 has 15 residues. The germline V gene has CDR1 MNHEY and CDR2 SMNVEV (reference sequence). For the CDR3, the DNA is TGTGCCAGCAGCCTCGGGACAGGGGGCCGCAATGAGCAGTTCTTC. This codes for CASSLGTGGRNEQFF.

The chain carries TRBV14 and TRBJ1-2; 7 nucleotides align to TRBD1. The CDR3 spans 15 residues. J lost 4 bases, V lost 1 base, and 6 bases had no gene match. Germline V gene sequence: CDR1 SGHDN, CDR2 FVKESK. The CDR3 loop is CASSQVRGLGYGYTF. The CDR3, as DNA: TGTGCCAGCAGCCAAGTGAGGGGGCTGGGCTATGGCTACACCTTC.

The chain employs TRBV14 and TRBJ1-2, with D maybe TRBD1 (5 bases). From germline, CDR1 is SGHDN and CDR2 FVKESK. Trimming shortened V by 8 bases and J by 4 bases, and 11 bases separated the two germline ends. This CDR3 spans 12 amino acids. CDR3 residues: CASGAEAYGYTF. As DNA, the CDR3 is TGTGCCAGCGGGGCAGAAGCCTATGGCTACACCTTC.

This chain joins TRBV6-1 and TRBJ1-3; possibly TRBD1 for D (5 bases). V dropped 3 bases and J dropped 4 bases, with 10 bases sitting between them. Germline CDR1 is MNHNS and CDR2 is SASEGT. The CDR3 extends over 14 amino acids. Written as DNA, the CDR3 is TGTGCCAGCAGTGATTGGCAGGGAGGAAACACCATATATTTT. Translating gives CASSDWQGGNTIYF.

The chain recombines TRBV3-1 (or the pseudogene TRBV3-2) with TRBJ2-1; 10 bases match TRBD2. Germline V gene sequence: CDR1 LGHDT, CDR2 YNNKEL (reference sequence). V trimming: 3 bases; J trimming: 0 bases; junction bases outside the gene matches: 5. CDR3 size: 17 residues. CDR3 DNA sequence: TGTGCCAGCAGCCAGAGGACTAGCGGTACCTCCTACAATGAGCAGTTCTTC. Its protein is CASSQRTSGTSYNEQFF.

The CDR3 DNA reads as TGTGCCAGCAGTCCCCAGGGAGGGCCCGGGGGCTATGGCTACACCTTC. As protein: CASSPQGGPGGYGYTF. The chain uses TRBV28 and TRBJ1-2; the D gene is possibly TRBD1 (5 bases). The ends were cut back, 5 bases at V and 4 bases at J, with 20 bases in the middle. The CDR3 is 16 residues long. Germline CDR1 reads MDHEN; CDR2 reads SYDVKM.

The chain couples TRBV24-1 to TRBJ2-1; 13 bases align to TRBD2. The CDR3 covers 18 residues. J was trimmed by 5 bases and V by 5 bases; bases with no gene match: 11. Germline V gene data show CDR1 as KGHDR and CDR2 as SFDVKD. The CDR3 DNA is TGTGCCACCAGTGCCCTGGGGACTAGCGGGGCGGGAAACAATGAGCAGTTCTTC. It translates to CATSALGTSGAGNNEQFF.

V is TRBV27 and J is TRBJ2-1, with TRBD2 matching over 13 bases. Looked up from germline, CDR1 is MNHEY and CDR2 is SMNVEV (reference sequence). The CDR3 has 17 residues. Unmatched junction bases numbered 7, after V lost 5 bases and J lost 3 bases. The CDR3 DNA reads as TGTGCCAGCAGTACCCGGACTAGCGGGAGAATCTACAATGAGCAGTTCTTC. Translating gives CASSTRTSGRIYNEQFF.

The rearrangement uses TRBV10-3 and TRBJ2-7; weak D call: TRBD2 (6 bases). The germline V gene has CDR1 ENHRY and CDR2 SYGVKD. This CDR3 is built from 15 residues. Trimming removed 4 bases from V and 3 bases from J, with 16 bases in between. As DNA, the CDR3 is TGTGCCATCAGTGGGGAGGCAGCCTTGAGCTACGAGCAGTACTTC. Amino acids: CAISGEAALSYEQYF.

CDR3 sequence (DNA): TGTGCCTGGAGTTTGGCTAGCGGAACCACAGATACGCAGTATTTT. It codes for CAWSLASGTTDTQYF. The V call is TRBV30, the J call TRBJ2-3, with TRBD2 matching 7 bases. The germline V gene encodes CDR1 GTSNPN and CDR2 SVGIG (reference sequence). The CDR3 is 15 amino acids. J gave up 2 bases and V 2 bases, and 7 bases lay outside the gene matches.